The clone carrying this TCR beta chain is a singleton in its sample. Its matching antigen is unknown. Profiled with immunoSEQ multiplex PCR; TCRdb holds only in-frame clones, not every one. The sample includes 85,000 to 130,000 clones, about 88% of them seen just once. This entry is derived from a study of T cell responses to AZD1222 COVID-19 vaccine. Study results and limitations: The repertoires were collected only after the peak T cell response.

The CDR3 spans 17 residues. The germline CDR1 and CDR2 sequences are SNHLY and FYNNEI. V dropped 6 bases and J dropped 5; count of bases not matched to a gene: 15. The chain carries TRBV2 and TRBJ2-5; 10 bases match TRBD2. This material consisted of peripheral blood, taken on day 0 of AZD1222 vaccination. The origin of this receptor is an adult in good health. The CDR3 here is CASSWSVSGGERETQYF. DNA of the CDR3: TGTGCCAGCAGCTGGAGTGTCAGCGGGGGGGAACGTGAGACCCAGTACTTC.